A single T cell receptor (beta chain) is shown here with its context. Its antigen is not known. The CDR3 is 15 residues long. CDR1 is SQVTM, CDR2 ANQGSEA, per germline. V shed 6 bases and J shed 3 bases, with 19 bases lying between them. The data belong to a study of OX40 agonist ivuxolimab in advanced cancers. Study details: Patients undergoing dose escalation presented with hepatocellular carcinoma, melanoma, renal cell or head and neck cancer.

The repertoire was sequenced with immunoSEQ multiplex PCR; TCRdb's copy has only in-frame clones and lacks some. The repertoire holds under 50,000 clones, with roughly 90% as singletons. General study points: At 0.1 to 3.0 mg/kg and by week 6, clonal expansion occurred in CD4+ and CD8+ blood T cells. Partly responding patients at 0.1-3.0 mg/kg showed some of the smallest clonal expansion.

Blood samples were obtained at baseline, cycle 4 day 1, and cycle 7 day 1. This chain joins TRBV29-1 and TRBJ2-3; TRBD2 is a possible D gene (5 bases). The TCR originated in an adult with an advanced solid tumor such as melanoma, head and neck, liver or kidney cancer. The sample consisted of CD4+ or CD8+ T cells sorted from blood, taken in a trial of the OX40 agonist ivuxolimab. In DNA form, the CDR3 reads TGCAGCGTCACGTTGGCCCGGGAAGTGACAGATACGCAGTATTTT. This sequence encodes CSVTLAREVTDTQYF.